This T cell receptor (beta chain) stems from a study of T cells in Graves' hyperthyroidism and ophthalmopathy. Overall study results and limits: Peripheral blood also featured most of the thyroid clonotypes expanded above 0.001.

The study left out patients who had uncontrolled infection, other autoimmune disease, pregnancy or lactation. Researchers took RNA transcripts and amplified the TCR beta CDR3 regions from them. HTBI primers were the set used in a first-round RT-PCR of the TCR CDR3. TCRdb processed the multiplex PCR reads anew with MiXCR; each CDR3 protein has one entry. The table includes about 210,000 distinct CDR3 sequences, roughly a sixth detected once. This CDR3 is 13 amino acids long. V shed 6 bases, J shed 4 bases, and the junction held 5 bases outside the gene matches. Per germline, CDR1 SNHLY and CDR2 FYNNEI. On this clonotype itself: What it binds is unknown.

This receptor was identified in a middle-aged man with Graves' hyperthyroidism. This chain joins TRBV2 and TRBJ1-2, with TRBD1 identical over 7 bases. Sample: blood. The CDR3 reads CASRGDSGYGYTF. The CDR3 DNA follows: TGTGCCAGCAGGGGGGACAGTGGCTATGGCTACACCTTC.